Listed below are T cell receptor beta chains from one sample, sequenced in a study of Ad26.COV2.S vaccination and SARS-CoV-2 variants. The data were produced by immunoSEQ multiplex PCR, yet TCRdb's version contains in-frame clones alone and is incomplete. In the table there are 500,000 or so clones, approximately 88% of which are singletons. The sequencing here drew on peripheral blood, taken in a trial of Ad26.COV2.S vaccine versus placebo. These receptors were obtained from a person aged 18-60 years who received the Ad26.COV2.S COVID-19 vaccine or a placebo. Both conserved end residues are part of each CDR3.

j_gene: TRBJ2-1
v_gene: TRBV19
CDR3aa: CASRLRQGTTKTSSYNEQFF

j_gene: TRBJ1-3
v_gene: TRBV15
CDR3aa: CATSLRRGTGAPGNTIYF

j_gene: TRBJ2-1
v_gene: TRBV28
CDR3aa: CASSLGRGEFF

j_gene: TRBJ1-2
v_gene: TRBV15
CDR3aa: CATSRDGTGSYYGYTF

j_gene: TRBJ2-1
v_gene: TRBV7-9
CDR3aa: CASSPMRQGGYNEQFF

j_gene: TRBJ1-2
v_gene: TRBV28
CDR3aa: CASSPVAGGYTF

j_gene: TRBJ1-1
v_gene: TRBV7-6
CDR3aa: CASSLGQLNTEAFF

j_gene: TRBJ2-1
v_gene: TRBV27
CDR3aa: CASSLRSNLLNEQFF

j_gene: TRBJ2-2
v_gene: TRBV19
CDR3aa: CASHPSRTAQNTGELFF

j_gene: TRBJ1-2
v_gene: TRBV4-1
CDR3aa: CASCRDSGHYGYTF

j_gene: TRBJ2-1
v_gene: TRBV6-4
CDR3aa: CASSEQPDRRNEQFF

j_gene: TRBJ1-1
v_gene: TRBV5-1
CDR3aa: CASSLQGYTEAFF

j_gene: TRBJ2-7
v_gene: TRBV14
CDR3aa: CASSEGQPKLYEQYF

j_gene: TRBJ2-4
v_gene: TRBV4-3
CDR3aa: CASRRTSGRDNIQYF

j_gene: TRBJ2-7
v_gene: TRBV19
CDR3aa: CASSMAILSGTGIYEQYF

j_gene: TRBJ1-5
v_gene: TRBV19
CDR3aa: CASRGNRAGDQPQHF

j_gene: TRBJ1-3
v_gene: TRBV27
CDR3aa: CASSFRSAGNTIYF

j_gene: TRBJ2-7
v_gene: TRBV27
CDR3aa: CASSFRNRDPRHEQYF

j_gene: TRBJ2-5
v_gene: TRBV5-4
CDR3aa: CASTPSGSVETQYF

j_gene: TRBJ2-2
v_gene: TRBV5-1
CDR3aa: CASSRGTGDTGELFF

j_gene: TRBJ1-4
v_gene: TRBV7-9
CDR3aa: CASTLRDQNEKLFF

j_gene: TRBJ1-6
v_gene: TRBV11-3
CDR3aa: CASSLGQGNSPLHF

j_gene: TRBJ1-2
v_gene: TRBV12-5
CDR3aa: CASGHYQGYGGYTF